Reported below is one T cell receptor (beta chain). Its target is unknown. V was clipped by 4 bases and J by 0 bases, with 17 bases between them. Germline V gives CDR1 LGHDT, CDR2 YNNKEL (reference sequence). The CDR3 has 17 residues. This sample is drawn from a study of CD4 T cells in relation to SARS-CoV-2 and coronaviruses. Study-wide context: The negative reference was HIV-1 Nef peptide pool or peptide-free culture.

CD4+ T cells from unexposed donors were obtained before the COVID-19 pandemic (2011-2018). The cells were cultured for about ten days before CD4+ T cells were isolated. Profiling relied on immunoSEQ multiplex PCR, and the TCRdb table lists in-frame clones only, not all of them. The top ten hold about 12% of the sample, which has 20,000 to 25,000 clones, around 72% seen once. This receptor was identified in a human donor in good health. The rearrangement links TRBV3-1 (or the pseudogene TRBV3-2) to TRBJ2-3; D is perhaps TRBD1 (5 bases). Sample: CD4+ T cells from PBMCs, cultured in vitro. CDR3 sequence reads: CASSLSQGRISTDTQYF. CDR3 DNA sequence: TGTGCCAGCAGCCTCAGTCAGGGCCGTATTAGCACAGATACGCAGTATTTT.